This T cell receptor beta chain is from a study of shared clonotypes between healthy human individuals. Study details: The study used three CD4 naive, three CD4 memory, two CD8 naive and one CD8 memory plate per donor.

This CDR3 has 17 amino acids. Germline-derived CDR1 and CDR2 are SGHRS and YFSETQ. V lost 0 bases, J lost 7 bases, and 13 bases stayed unmatched. Authors' processing steps: There were no quality scores in the junction-only immunoSEQ sequences, so filtering differed. TCRdb keeps only in-frame clones here, not all; method: immunoSEQ multiplex PCR. That table supplies the V and J calls and clone size; D and trimming were determined from the DNA. Here the sample spans 330,000 or so clones, roughly 80% being singletons. Sequences were obtained from memory CD4+ T cells sorted from blood. Subset given: CD45RA-negative fraction. The V and J genes are TRBV5-1 and TRBJ2-1; 7 bases align to TRBD2. The TCR was taken from a man aged 25 to 40 in good health. The CDR3 bases are TGCGCCAGCAGCTTGGCGAATACTAGCGCTTCAATGAATGAGCAGTTCTTC. Protein: CASSLANTSASMNEQFF.